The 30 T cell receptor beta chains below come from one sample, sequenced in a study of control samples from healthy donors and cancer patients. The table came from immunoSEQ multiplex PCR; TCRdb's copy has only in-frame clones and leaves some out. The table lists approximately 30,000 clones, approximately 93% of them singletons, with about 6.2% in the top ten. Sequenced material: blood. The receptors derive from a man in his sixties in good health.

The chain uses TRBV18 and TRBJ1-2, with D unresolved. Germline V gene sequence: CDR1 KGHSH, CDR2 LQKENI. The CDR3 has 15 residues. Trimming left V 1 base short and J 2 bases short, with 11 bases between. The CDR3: CASSPQAGPNYGYTF. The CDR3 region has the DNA TGTGCCAGCTCACCACAGGCAGGTCCCAACTATGGCTACACCTTC.

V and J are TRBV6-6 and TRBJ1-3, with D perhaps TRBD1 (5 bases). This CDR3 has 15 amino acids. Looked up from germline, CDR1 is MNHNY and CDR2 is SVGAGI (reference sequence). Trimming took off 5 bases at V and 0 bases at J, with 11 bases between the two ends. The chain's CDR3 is CASSAPGTSGNTIYF. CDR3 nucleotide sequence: TGTGCCAGCAGTGCCCCAGGGACCTCTGGAAACACCATATATTTT.

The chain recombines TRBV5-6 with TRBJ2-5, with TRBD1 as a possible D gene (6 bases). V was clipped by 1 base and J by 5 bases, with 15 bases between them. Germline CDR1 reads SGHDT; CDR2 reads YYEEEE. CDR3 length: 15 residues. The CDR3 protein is CASSLKRGTAETQYF. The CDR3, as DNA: TGTGCCAGCAGCTTGAAAAGGGGGACGGCTGAGACCCAGTACTTC.

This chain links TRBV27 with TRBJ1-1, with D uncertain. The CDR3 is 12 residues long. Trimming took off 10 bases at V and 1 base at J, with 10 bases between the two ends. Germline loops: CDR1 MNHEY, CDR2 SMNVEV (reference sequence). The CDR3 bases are TGTGCCACCCGTGAGTCGAACACTGAAGCTTTCTTT. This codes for CATRESNTEAFF.

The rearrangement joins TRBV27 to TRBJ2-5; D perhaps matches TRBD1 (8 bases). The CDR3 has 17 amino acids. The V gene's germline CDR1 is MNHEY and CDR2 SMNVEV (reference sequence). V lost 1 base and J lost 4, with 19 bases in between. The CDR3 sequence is CASSLWGGQAGRETQYF. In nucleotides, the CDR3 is TGTGCCAGCAGTTTATGGGGGGGACAGGCGGGTAGAGAGACCCAGTACTTC.

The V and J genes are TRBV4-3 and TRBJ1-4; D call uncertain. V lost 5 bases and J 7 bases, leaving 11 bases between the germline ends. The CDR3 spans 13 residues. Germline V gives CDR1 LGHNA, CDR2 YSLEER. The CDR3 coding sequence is TGCGCCAGCAGCTCTCGACGGGGTGAAAAACTGTTTTTT. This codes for CASSSRRGEKLFF.

The CDR3 nucleotides are TGTGCCAGCAGGGACAGGGGGAATGAAAAACTGTTTTTT. Translating gives CASRDRGNEKLFF. This chain uses TRBV2 with TRBJ1-4; 10 nucleotides match TRBD1. The V gene end was trimmed by 6 bases and the J gene end by 5 bases; junction bases not matched to a gene: 0. The length of the CDR3 is 13 residues. Germline CDR1 and CDR2: SNHLY and FYNNEI.

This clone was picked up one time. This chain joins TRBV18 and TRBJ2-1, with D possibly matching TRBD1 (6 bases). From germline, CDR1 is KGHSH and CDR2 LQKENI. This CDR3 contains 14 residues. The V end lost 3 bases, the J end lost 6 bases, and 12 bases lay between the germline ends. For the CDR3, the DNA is TGTGCCAGCTCACCTCAGCTGGGGGCCAATGAGCAGTTCTTC. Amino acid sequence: CASSPQLGANEQFF.

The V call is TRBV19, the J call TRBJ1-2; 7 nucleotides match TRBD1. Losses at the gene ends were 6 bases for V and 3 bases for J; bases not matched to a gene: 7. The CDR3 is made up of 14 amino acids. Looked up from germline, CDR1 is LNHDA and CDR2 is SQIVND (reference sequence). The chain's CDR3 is CASSLGTVDYGYTF. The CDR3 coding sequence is TGTGCCAGTAGCCTTGGGACAGTTGACTATGGCTACACCTTC.

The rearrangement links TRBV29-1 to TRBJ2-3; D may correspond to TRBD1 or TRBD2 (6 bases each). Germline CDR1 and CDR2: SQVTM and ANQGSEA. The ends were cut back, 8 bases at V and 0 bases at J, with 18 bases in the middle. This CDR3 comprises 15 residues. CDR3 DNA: TGCAGCTCCAACGGAGGGGGAAGAAGCACAGATACGCAGTATTTT. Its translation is CSSNGGGRSTDTQYF.

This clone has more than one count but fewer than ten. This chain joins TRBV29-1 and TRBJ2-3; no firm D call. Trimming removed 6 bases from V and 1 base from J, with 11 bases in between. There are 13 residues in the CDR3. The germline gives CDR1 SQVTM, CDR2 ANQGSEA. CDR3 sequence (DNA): TGCAGCGTATCCGACCTGGGCACAGATACGCAGTATTTT. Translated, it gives CSVSDLGTDTQYF.

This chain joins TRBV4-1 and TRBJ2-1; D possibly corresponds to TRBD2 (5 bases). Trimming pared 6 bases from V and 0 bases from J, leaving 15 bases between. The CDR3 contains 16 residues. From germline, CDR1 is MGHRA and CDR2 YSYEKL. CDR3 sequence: CASSPQRRSSYNEQFF. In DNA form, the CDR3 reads TGCGCCAGCAGTCCCCAGCGGCGGAGCTCCTACAATGAGCAGTTCTTC.

The CDR3 here is CASSFRGGAFRETQYF. The CDR3 bases are TGTGCCAGCAGCTTTCGTGGGGGGGCGTTCAGAGAGACCCAGTACTTC. The rearrangement joins TRBV13 to TRBJ2-5; possible D gene TRBD2, 7 bases. The germline V gene encodes CDR1 PRHDT and CDR2 FYEKMQ (reference sequence). The CDR3 has 16 amino acids. V was clipped by 3 bases and J by 4 bases, with 18 bases between them.

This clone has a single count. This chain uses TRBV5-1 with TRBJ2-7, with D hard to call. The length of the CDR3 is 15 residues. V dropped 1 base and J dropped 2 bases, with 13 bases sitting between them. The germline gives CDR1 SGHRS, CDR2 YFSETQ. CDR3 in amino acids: CASSLSYGGPYEQYF. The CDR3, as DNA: TGCGCCAGCAGCTTGAGTTACGGCGGACCCTACGAGCAGTACTTC.

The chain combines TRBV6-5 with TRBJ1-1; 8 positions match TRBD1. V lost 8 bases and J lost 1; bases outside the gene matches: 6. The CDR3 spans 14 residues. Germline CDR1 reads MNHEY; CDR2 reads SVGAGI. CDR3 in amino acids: CASRGQGGNTEAFF. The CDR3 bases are TGTGCCAGCCGCGGACAGGGTGGGAACACTGAAGCTTTCTTT.

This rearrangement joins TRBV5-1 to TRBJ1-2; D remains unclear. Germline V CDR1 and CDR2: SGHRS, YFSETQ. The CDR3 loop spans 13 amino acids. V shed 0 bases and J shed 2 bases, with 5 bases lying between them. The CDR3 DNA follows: TGCGCCAGCAGCTTGGGGCAGAACTATGGCTACACCTTC. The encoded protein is CASSLGQNYGYTF.

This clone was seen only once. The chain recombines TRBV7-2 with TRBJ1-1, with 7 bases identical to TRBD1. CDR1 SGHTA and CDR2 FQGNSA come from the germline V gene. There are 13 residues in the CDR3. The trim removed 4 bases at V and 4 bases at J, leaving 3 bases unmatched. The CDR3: CASSSGGGTEAFF. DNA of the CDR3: TGTGCCAGCAGCTCAGGGGGGGGCACTGAAGCTTTCTTT.

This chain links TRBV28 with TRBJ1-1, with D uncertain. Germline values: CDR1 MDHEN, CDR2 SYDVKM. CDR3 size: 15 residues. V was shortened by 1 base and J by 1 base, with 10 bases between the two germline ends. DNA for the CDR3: TGTGCCAGCAGTTTATATTGGCAGGAGAACACTGAAGCTTTCTTT. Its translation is CASSLYWQENTEAFF. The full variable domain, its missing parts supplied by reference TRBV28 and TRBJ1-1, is DVKVTQSSRYLVKRTGEKVFLECVQDMDHENMFWYRQDPGLGLRLIYFSYDVKMKEKGDIPEGYSVSREKKERFSLILESASTNQTSMYLCASSLYWQENTEAFFGQGTRLTVV.

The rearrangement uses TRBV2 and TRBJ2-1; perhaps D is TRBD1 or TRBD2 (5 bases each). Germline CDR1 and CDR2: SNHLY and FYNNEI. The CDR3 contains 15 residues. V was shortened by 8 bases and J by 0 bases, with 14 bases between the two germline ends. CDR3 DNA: TGTGCCAGCCGGTACGGGGCAGCCTCCTACAATGAGCAGTTCTTC. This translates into CASRYGAASYNEQFF.

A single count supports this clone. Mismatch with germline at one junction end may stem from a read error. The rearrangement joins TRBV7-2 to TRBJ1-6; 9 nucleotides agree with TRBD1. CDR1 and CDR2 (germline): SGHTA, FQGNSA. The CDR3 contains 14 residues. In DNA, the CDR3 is TGTGCCAGCACCCAAGACAGGGGGAATTCACCCCTCCACTTC. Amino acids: CASTQDRGNSPLHF.

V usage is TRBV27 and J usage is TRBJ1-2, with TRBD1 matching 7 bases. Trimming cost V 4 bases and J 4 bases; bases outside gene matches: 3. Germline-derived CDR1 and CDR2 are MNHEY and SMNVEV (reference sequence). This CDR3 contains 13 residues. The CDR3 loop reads CASSSRGAYGYTF. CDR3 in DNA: TGTGCCAGCAGTTCCAGGGGGGCCTATGGCTACACCTTC.

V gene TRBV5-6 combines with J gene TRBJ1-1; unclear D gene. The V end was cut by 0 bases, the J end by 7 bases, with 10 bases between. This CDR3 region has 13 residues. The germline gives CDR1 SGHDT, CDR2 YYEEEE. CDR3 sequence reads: CASSLGPTGEAFF. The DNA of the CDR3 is TGTGCCAGCAGCTTGGGGCCTACTGGTGAAGCTTTCTTT. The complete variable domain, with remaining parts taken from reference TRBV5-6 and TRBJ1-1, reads DAGVTQSPTHLIKTRGQQVTLRCSPKSGHDTVSWYQQALGQGPQFIFQYYEEEERQRGNFPDRFSGHQFPNYSSELNVNALLLGDSALYLCASSLGPTGEAFFGQGTRLTVV.

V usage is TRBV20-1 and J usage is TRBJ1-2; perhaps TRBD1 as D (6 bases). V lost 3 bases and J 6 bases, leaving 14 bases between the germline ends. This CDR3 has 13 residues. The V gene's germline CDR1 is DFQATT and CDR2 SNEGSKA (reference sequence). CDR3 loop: CSASWGPGDGYTF. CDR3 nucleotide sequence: TGCAGTGCTAGTTGGGGGCCCGGGGATGGCTACACCTTC.

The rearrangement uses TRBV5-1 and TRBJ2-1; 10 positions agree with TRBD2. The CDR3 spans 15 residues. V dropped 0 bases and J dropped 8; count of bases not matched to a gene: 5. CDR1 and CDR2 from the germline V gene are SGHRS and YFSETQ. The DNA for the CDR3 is TGCGCCAGCAGCTTGGCCCTAGCGGGGGAGGATGAGCAGTTCTTC. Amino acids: CASSLALAGEDEQFF.

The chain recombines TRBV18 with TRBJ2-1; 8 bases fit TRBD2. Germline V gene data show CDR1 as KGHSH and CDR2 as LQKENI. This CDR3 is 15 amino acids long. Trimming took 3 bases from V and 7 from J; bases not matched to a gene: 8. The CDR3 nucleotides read TGTGCCAGCTCACCGTCCGGGGGGGCCTTTAATGAGCAGTTCTTC. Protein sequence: CASSPSGGAFNEQFF.

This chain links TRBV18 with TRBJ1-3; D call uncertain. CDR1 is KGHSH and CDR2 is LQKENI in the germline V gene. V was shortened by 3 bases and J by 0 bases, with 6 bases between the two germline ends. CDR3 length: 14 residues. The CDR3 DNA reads TGTGCCAGCTCACCCGGAAGCTCTGGAAACACCATATATTTT. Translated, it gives CASSPGSSGNTIYF. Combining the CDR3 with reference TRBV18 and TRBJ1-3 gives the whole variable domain NAGVMQNPRHLVRRRGQEARLRCSPMKGHSHVYWYRQLPEEGLKFMVYLQKENIIDESGMPKERFSAEFPKEGPSILRIQQVVRGDSAAYFCASSPGSSGNTIYFGEGSWLTVV.

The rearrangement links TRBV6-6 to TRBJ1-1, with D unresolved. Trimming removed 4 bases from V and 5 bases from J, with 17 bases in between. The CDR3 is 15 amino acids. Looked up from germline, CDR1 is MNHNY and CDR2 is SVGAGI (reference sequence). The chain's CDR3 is CASSLGGARRTEAFF. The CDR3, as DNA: TGTGCCAGCAGTTTAGGTGGTGCGCGACGGACTGAAGCTTTCTTT.

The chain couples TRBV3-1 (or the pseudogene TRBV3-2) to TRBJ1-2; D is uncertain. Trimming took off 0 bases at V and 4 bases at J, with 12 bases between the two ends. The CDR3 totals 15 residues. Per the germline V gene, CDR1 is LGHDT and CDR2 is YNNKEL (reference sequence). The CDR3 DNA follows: TGTGCCAGCAGCCAAGAGGAGAGGTCCGGCTATGGCTACACCTTC. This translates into CASSQEERSGYGYTF.

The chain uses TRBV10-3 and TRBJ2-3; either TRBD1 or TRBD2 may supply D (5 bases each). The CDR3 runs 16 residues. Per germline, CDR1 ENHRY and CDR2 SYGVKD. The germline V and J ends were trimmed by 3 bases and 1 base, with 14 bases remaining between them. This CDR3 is CAISDIGERGTDTQYF. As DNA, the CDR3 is TGTGCCATCAGTGACATAGGGGAGAGGGGCACAGATACGCAGTATTTT.

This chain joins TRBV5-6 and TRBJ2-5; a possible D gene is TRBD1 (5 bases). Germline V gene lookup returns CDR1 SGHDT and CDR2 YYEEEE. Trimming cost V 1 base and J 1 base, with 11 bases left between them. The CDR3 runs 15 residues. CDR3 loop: CASSLRTQLQETQYF. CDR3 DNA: TGTGCCAGCAGCTTGCGGACACAACTCCAAGAGACCCAGTACTTC.